A single sample is the source of the 17 T cell receptor beta chains below, sequenced in a study of blood T cell repertoires in COVID-19. Generated by immunoSEQ multiplex PCR, the TCRdb table keeps only in-frame clones and is missing some. The top ten clones hold less than 3% of a sample with 280,000 or so clones, just under 90% of them seen once. Sequencing input: PBMCs or T cells enriched from blood (not recorded which). All receptors derive from a woman aged 50 to 60 who had been exposed to COVID-19.

This clone was counted only a few times. The chain couples TRBV7-8 to TRBJ1-5; D is undetermined. Trimming took 2 bases from V and 2 from J, leaving 10 bases between them. The CDR3 spans 15 residues. CDR1 and CDR2 (germline): SGHVS, FQNEAQ. CDR3 bases: TGTGCCAGCAGCTTATCAGGATTTGGCAATCAGCCCCAGCATTTT. Protein sequence: CASSLSGFGNQPQHF.

V usage is TRBV12-3 or TRBV12-4 and J usage is TRBJ1-1, with 10 bases matching TRBD1. The CDR3 loop spans 12 amino acids. V lost 4 bases and J lost 8; bases outside the gene matches: 1. The CDR3 spells CASSWTGGEAFF. CDR3 nucleotide sequence: TGTGCCAGCAGTTGGACAGGGGGGGAAGCTTTCTTT.

In this sample, this clone turned up a few times. This rearrangement joins TRBV6-5 to TRBJ1-1, with TRBD1 as a possible D gene (5 bases). Trimming left V 6 bases short and J 1 base short, with 9 bases between. The germline V gene has CDR1 MNHEY and CDR2 SVGAGI. The CDR3 has 13 residues. CDR3 amino acids: CASRSQGNTEAFF. In DNA, the CDR3 is TGTGCCAGCAGGTCGCAGGGGAACACTGAAGCTTTCTTT.

This clone was seen just once. The V and J genes are TRBV5-1 and TRBJ2-5, with D possibly matching TRBD1 (6 bases). The CDR3 is 14 amino acids. The ends were cut back, 3 bases at V and 1 base at J, with 10 bases in the middle. Germline CDR1 reads SGHRS; CDR2 reads YFSETQ. CDR3 nucleotides: TGCGCCAGCAGCTCCGGACAGCCCCAAGAGACCCAGTACTTC. It codes for CASSSGQPQETQYF.

This chain joins TRBV15 and TRBJ1-3; no definite D call. In germline, CDR1 is LNHNV, CDR2 YYDKDF (reference sequence). Trimming stripped 3 bases from V and 4 bases from J, with 7 bases between. The CDR3 sequence is 13 residues long. As DNA, the CDR3 is TGTGCCACCAGCAGTTCAAAAGGAAACACCATATATTTT. Its translation is CATSSSKGNTIYF.

Details on this clone: The same CDR3 can be traced to other DNA sequences in this sample. The V gene is TRBV18, the J gene TRBJ1-5; the match to TRBD1 covers 9 bases. Germline assignment: CDR1 KGHSH and CDR2 LQKENI. With V trimmed by 2 bases and J by 4 bases, 3 bases remained unmatched. This CDR3 spans 15 amino acids. The CDR3 reads CASSPGTGINQPQHF. The CDR3 nucleotides are TGTGCCAGCTCACCAGGGACAGGGATTAATCAGCCCCAGCATTTT.

V gene TRBV7-6 combines with J gene TRBJ1-1; D is possibly TRBD1 (5 bases). The CDR3 is 13 amino acids. Per the germline V gene, CDR1 is SGHVS and CDR2 is FNYEAQ. V was shortened by 4 bases and J by 5 bases, with 11 bases between the two germline ends. Here the CDR3 DNA reads TGTGCCAGCAGCTCTAGCGGGGGAACTGAAGCTTTCTTT. Amino acids: CASSSSGGTEAFF.

The chain carries TRBV28 and TRBJ1-4, with D possibly TRBD1 on 5 matching bases. V was pared by 5 bases and J by 7 bases, with 26 bases between. Germline CDR1 MDHEN, CDR2 SYDVKM. There are 18 residues in the CDR3. This chain's CDR3 is CASSPVRAAGRFGEKLFF. Here the CDR3 DNA reads TGTGCCAGCAGTCCGGTTCGTGCGGCAGGGCGATTCGGTGAAAAACTGTTTTTT.

V is TRBV6-8 and J is TRBJ1-5, with D uncertain. The ends were cut back, 10 bases at V and 4 bases at J, with 8 bases in the middle. The CDR3 totals 11 residues. Germline-derived CDR1 and CDR2 are MNHGY and SAAAGT. The CDR3 sequence: CANIGNQPQHF. CDR3 DNA sequence: TGTGCCAACATCGGGAATCAGCCCCAGCATTTT.

The V call is TRBV5-1, the J call TRBJ2-1; 10 positions match TRBD1. Germline CDR1 is SGHRS and CDR2 is YFSETQ. The CDR3 is made up of 15 amino acids. V was clipped by 0 bases and J by 7 bases; unmatched bases: 4. This chain's CDR3 is CASSLGGQGLNEQFF. The CDR3 DNA follows: TGCGCCAGCAGCTTGGGGGGACAGGGGTTGAATGAGCAGTTCTTC.

The count of this clone is one. J is TRBJ2-1 and V is TRBV7-9; TRBD1 matches 8 bases. Germline CDR1 reads SEHNR; CDR2 reads FQNEAQ (reference sequence). The CDR3 runs to 14 residues. After removal of 0 bases from V and 8 bases from J, the junction contained 3 bases not matched to a gene. The CDR3 here is CASSLAGQVDEQFF. CDR3 coding DNA: TGTGCCAGCAGCTTAGCGGGACAGGTCGATGAGCAGTTCTTC.

This rearrangement joins TRBV5-1 to TRBJ1-1, with D perhaps matching TRBD1 (5 bases). V lost 4 bases and J lost 0, with 19 bases in between. The length of the CDR3 is 17 residues. Germline values: CDR1 SGHRS, CDR2 YFSETQ. The CDR3 sequence is CASSIGTGAVMNTEAFF. In DNA, the CDR3 is TGCGCCAGCAGCATTGGGACGGGAGCGGTCATGAACACTGAAGCTTTCTTT.

In DNA form, the CDR3 reads TGTGCCAGCAGCCAAGTCGGCCCCGGGGATTCACCCCTCCACTTT. This codes for CASSQVGPGDSPLHF. The V call is TRBV3-1 (or the pseudogene TRBV3-2), the J call TRBJ1-6, with unresolved D. Germline V gene lookup returns CDR1 LGHDT and CDR2 YNNKEL (reference sequence). Between the trimmed V and J ends, which lost 1 base and 8 bases, there was a span of 12 bases. The CDR3 loop spans 15 amino acids.

V is TRBV3-1 (or the pseudogene TRBV3-2) and J is TRBJ2-4; possible D gene TRBD1, 5 bases. Germline V gene data show CDR1 as LGHDT and CDR2 as YNNKEL (reference sequence). Trimming took off 2 bases at V and 4 bases at J, with 9 bases between the two ends. The CDR3 extends over 14 amino acids. The CDR3 loop reads CASSQQGAKNIQYF. For the CDR3, the DNA is TGTGCCAGCAGCCAACAAGGGGCTAAAAACATTCAGTACTTC.

DNA for the CDR3: TGCAGCGTTCGGACTAGCGGAAACACCGGGGAGCTGTTTTTT. Its protein product is CSVRTSGNTGELFF. This rearrangement joins TRBV29-1 to TRBJ2-2; 10 positions match TRBD2. The CDR3 is 14 amino acids. J gave up 2 bases and V 5 bases, and 2 bases lay outside the gene matches. Per germline, CDR1 SQVTM and CDR2 ANQGSEA.

This clone was seen a single time. V and J are TRBV12-5 and TRBJ2-1; the match to TRBD2 covers 8 bases. The CDR3 loop spans 17 amino acids. The V gene's germline CDR1 is LGHNT and CDR2 FRNRAP. The V segment lost 0 bases and the J segment 7 bases; nucleotides outside the gene matches: 11. The CDR3 DNA sequence: TGTGCTAGTGGTTTGGTCGTCGGGGGGGCAAGTATTAATGAGCAGTTCTTC. Protein sequence: CASGLVVGGASINEQFF.

V is TRBV20-1 and J is TRBJ2-5, with 8 positions matching TRBD2. Germline-derived CDR1 and CDR2 are DFQATT and SNEGSKA (reference sequence). V lost 3 bases, J lost 0 bases, and 6 bases stayed unmatched. This CDR3 is built from 15 residues. CDR3 amino acids: CSASNPAGDQETQYF. The CDR3 bases are TGCAGTGCTAGTAATCCAGCGGGGGACCAAGAGACCCAGTACTTC.